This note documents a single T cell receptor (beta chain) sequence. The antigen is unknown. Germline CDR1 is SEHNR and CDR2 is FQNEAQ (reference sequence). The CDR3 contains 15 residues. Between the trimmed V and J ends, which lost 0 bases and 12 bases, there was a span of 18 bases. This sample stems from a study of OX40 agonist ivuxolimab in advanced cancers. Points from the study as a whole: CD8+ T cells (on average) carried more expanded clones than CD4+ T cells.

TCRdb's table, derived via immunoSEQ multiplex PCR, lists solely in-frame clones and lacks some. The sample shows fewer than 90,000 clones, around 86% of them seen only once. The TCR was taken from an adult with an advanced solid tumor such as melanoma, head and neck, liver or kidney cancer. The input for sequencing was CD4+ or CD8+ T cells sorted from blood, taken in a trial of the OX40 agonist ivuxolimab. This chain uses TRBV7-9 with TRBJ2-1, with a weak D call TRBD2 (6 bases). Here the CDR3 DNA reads TGTGCCAGCAGCTTAGCAACGGGACTTTCCTCAGCGCAGTTCTTC. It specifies CASSLATGLSSAQFF.